The entry that follows covers one T cell receptor beta chain sequence. What it binds is unknown. Amplified regions were TCR beta CDR3 sequences from RNA transcripts. In the first-round RT-PCR of the TCR CDR3, the HTBI primer set was used. Each CDR3 protein is one row after TCRdb ran MiXCR on the multiplex PCR reads. The sample consists of around 300,000 distinct CDR3 sequences, about 15% of them appearing once. This record belongs to a study of T cells in Graves' hyperthyroidism and ophthalmopathy. Study results and limitations: Most thyroid clonotypes expanded above 0.001 were also detected in blood.

Stability of Graves' hyperthyroidism was defined as absent ophthalmopathy progression within 18 months. Any patient presenting with uncontrolled infection, other autoimmune disease, pregnancy or lactation was left out. Fresh peripheral blood, about 9.6 ml, yielded the PBMCs. The germline CDR1 and CDR2 sequences are MDHEN and SYDVKM. The CDR3 length is 16 residues. Trimming took 6 bases from V and 3 from J; bases not matched to a gene: 11. The source is a woman aged 30 to 39 with Graves' hyperthyroidism. Sequencing was carried out using blood. This chain joins TRBV28 and TRBJ2-7; 10 nucleotides align to TRBD2. The DNA of the CDR3 is TGTGCCAGCAGCCCCCTCCCACTAGCGGGAAACTACGAGCAGTACTTC. Translation: CASSPLPLAGNYEQYF.